The present entry profiles one T cell receptor (beta chain) with its context. Its cognate antigen is unknown. This CDR3 is built from 16 residues. V lost 0 bases to trimming and J lost 1 base; unmatched junction nucleotides: 1. CDR1 is LNHNV and CDR2 is YYDKDF in the germline V gene (reference sequence). This entry is derived from a study of post-analysis software for immune sequencing data. Regarding the study as a whole: A handful of TRBV segments, including TRBV5-6, TRBV5-1 and TRBV20-1, were more frequent in patients than controls.

The TCR beta cDNA libraries contained unique molecular identifiers. From the PCR reads, TCRdb called clonotypes with MiXCR, one entry per CDR3 protein. The sample has approximately 730,000 distinct CDR3 sequences, less than 35% seen once; the top ten hold roughly 0.57%. The origin of this receptor is a girl aged 10 to 17 with multiple sclerosis. Sequenced sample: blood. The V and J genes are TRBV15 and TRBJ2-3; TRBD2 agrees at 10 bases. The CDR3 protein is CATSRDGLAGTDTQYF. The DNA for the CDR3 is TGTGCCACCAGCAGAGATGGACTAGCGGGCACAGATACGCAGTATTTT.